These 22 T cell receptor beta chains were all obtained from the same sample, sequenced in a study of T cells after posttransplantation cyclophosphamide. Clones were sequenced by immunoSEQ multiplex PCR, and TCRdb holds only the in-frame ones, with some missing. The table has nearly 7,000 clones, approximately 98% seen once. What was sequenced was naive CD8+ T cells sorted from PBMCs. The receptors originated from a woman in her thirties in good health and a related stem cell transplant donor.

This clone was detected only once. The genes are TRBV4-1 and TRBJ2-5; 9 bases are a match to TRBD1. The DNA end is a closer match to TRBJ2-7, so the J assignment may be wrong. Germline loops: CDR1 MGHRA, CDR2 YSYEKL. This CDR3 has 14 amino acids. CDR3 in DNA: TGCGCCAGCAGCCAGAGACAGGGGGACTACGAGCAGTACTTC. This sequence encodes CASSQRQGDYEQYF.

The chain couples TRBV7-9 to TRBJ2-1; perhaps TRBD1 as D (6 bases). V was trimmed by 0 bases and J by 4 bases, leaving 10 bases between them. The CDR3 is 15 residues long. Germline-derived CDR1 and CDR2 are SEHNR and FQNEAQ (reference sequence). In DNA, the CDR3 is TGTGCCAGCAGCTTAGCGGGGGCGATTTACAATGAGCAGTTCTTC. Translation: CASSLAGAIYNEQFF.

Comment on this clone: Germline and junction disagree at one end, which may indicate a read error. The chain links TRBV6-5 to TRBJ1-2, with D possibly TRBD1 on 5 matching bases. Germline V gene sequence: CDR1 MNHEY, CDR2 SVGAGI. CDR3 length equals 14 residues. The DNA for the CDR3 is TGTGCCAGCAGTCCATATCAGGGTAACGATGGCTACACCTTC. It translates to CASSPYQGNDGYTF.

The J gene is TRBJ2-7, the V gene TRBV9; TRBD2 aligns across 7 bases. Germline values: CDR1 SGDLS, CDR2 YYNGEE. With 4 bases clipped from V and 6 bases from J, the junction kept 13 bases outside the gene matches. The CDR3 contains 15 residues. DNA for the CDR3: TGTGCCAGCAGCACGCACTCCGGGACTACTGGCGAGCAGTACTTC. Its protein product is CASSTHSGTTGEQYF. Filled out from reference TRBV9 and TRBJ2-7, the complete variable domain reads DSGVTQTPKHLITATGQRVTLRCSPRSGDLSVYWYQQSLDQGLQFLIQYYNGEERAKGNILERFSAQQFPDLHSELNLSSLELGDSALYFCASSTHSGTTGEQYFGPGTRLTVT.

This clone was seen once. V usage is TRBV4-1 and J usage is TRBJ2-2; D is unclear. CDR3 size: 14 residues. CDR1 and CDR2 (germline): MGHRA, YSYEKL. The V gene lost 7 bases and the J gene lost 2 bases, with 11 bases spanning the gap. CDR3: CASTYDTNTGELFF. CDR3 nucleotide sequence: TGCGCCAGCACCTACGATACCAACACCGGGGAGCTGTTTTTT.

The chain recombines TRBV7-8 with TRBJ2-5, with 11 bases fitting TRBD2. Germline loops: CDR1 SGHVS, CDR2 FQNEAQ. CDR3 length equals 15 residues. V lost 10 bases to trimming and J lost 5 bases; unmatched junction nucleotides: 12. CDR3 in DNA: TGTGCCACCCGACTAGCGGGATGGGCGTGGGAGACCCAGTACTTC. Translated: CATRLAGWAWETQYF.

Regarding this clone: One junction end disagrees with the germline gene, perhaps due to a read error. The sample has other DNA sequences that encode this CDR3 too. The rearrangement uses TRBV4-1 and TRBJ2-1; TRBD2 aligns across 10 bases. In germline, CDR1 is MGHRA, CDR2 YSYEKL. The CDR3 has 16 amino acids. CDR3 amino acids: CASSQDWASGGIFKFF. CDR3 nucleotides: TGCGCCAGCAGTCAAGATTGGGCTAGCGGGGGAATTTTTAAGTTCTTC.

The chain couples TRBV5-6 to TRBJ2-7; D gene unclear. From germline, CDR1 is SGHDT and CDR2 YYEEEE. V lost 4 bases and J lost 1, with 9 bases in between. The CDR3 has 13 amino acids. CDR3 amino acids: CASSVASSYEQYF. The DNA for the CDR3 is TGTGCCAGCAGCGTAGCCTCGTCCTACGAGCAGTACTTC.

The gene calls are TRBV11-2 and TRBJ2-7; 7 bases are a match to TRBD2. J was trimmed by 0 bases and V by 0 bases; bases with no gene match: 2. The germline V gene encodes CDR1 SGHAT and CDR2 FQNNGV. The length of the CDR3 is 15 residues. This CDR3 is CASSLEGGSSYEQYF. CDR3 in DNA: TGTGCCAGCAGCTTAGAGGGCGGGAGCTCCTACGAGCAGTACTTC.

This chain links TRBV27 with TRBJ1-1; D is undetermined. Germline-derived CDR1 and CDR2 are MNHEY and SMNVEV (reference sequence). The CDR3 totals 13 residues. V was clipped by 0 bases and J by 7 bases, with 9 bases between them. This CDR3 is CASSLSMQNEAFF. CDR3 coding DNA: TGTGCCAGCAGTTTATCGATGCAGAATGAAGCTTTCTTT.

The V gene is TRBV7-6, the J gene TRBJ2-2; a weak D match, TRBD1 (6 bases). The germline V gene has CDR1 SGHVS and CDR2 FNYEAQ. The CDR3 sequence is 15 residues long. V was shortened by 1 base and J by 4 bases, with 10 bases between the two germline ends. CDR3 sequence reads: CASSLEGVGTGELFF. The CDR3 nucleotides read TGTGCCAGCAGCTTAGAGGGGGTCGGCACCGGGGAGCTGTTTTTT.

For the CDR3, the DNA is TGCGCCAGCAGTCCGGAGGGAGGGACCGAGCAGTACTTC. It encodes CASSPEGGTEQYF. The V and J genes are TRBV5-1 and TRBJ2-7; 7 positions agree with TRBD2. The CDR3 is 13 amino acids. The junction had 8 bases not matched to a gene; V was cut back by 5 bases and J by 6 bases. The germline V gene encodes CDR1 SGHRS and CDR2 YFSETQ.

This clone was seen only a few times. The chain uses TRBV5-1 and TRBJ1-1; TRBD1 is a possible D gene (6 bases). The V and J ends lost 0 bases and 6 bases respectively, with 21 bases between them. The CDR3 has 17 amino acids. Germline V gene data show CDR1 as SGHRS and CDR2 as YFSETQ. The CDR3 DNA reads as TGCGCCAGCAGCTTGGGTATCTCGGGGGGCAAGGTGGCTGAAGCTTTCTTT. Translating it yields CASSLGISGGKVAEAFF.

The chain is built from TRBV25-1 and TRBJ1-1, with 8 nucleotides matching TRBD1. The CDR3 loop spans 14 amino acids. Germline V gene lookup returns CDR1 MGHDK and CDR2 SYGVNS. After removal of 4 bases from V and 3 bases from J, the junction contained 4 bases not matched to a gene. The CDR3 DNA reads as TGTGCCAGCAGTGCACGACAGGGGTACACTGAAGCTTTCTTT. Its translation: CASSARQGYTEAFF.

This chain joins TRBV9 and TRBJ2-5; tentative D call: TRBD2 (5 bases). Germline assignment: CDR1 SGDLS and CDR2 YYNGEE. With 3 bases removed from V and 1 base from J, the gap between germline ends came to 10 bases. This CDR3 region has 14 residues. For the CDR3, the DNA is TGTGCCAGCAGCGCCTACACTAGCCAAGAGACCCAGTACTTC. Protein product: CASSAYTSQETQYF. The entire variable domain, with the rest obtained from reference TRBV9 and TRBJ2-5, is as follows: DSGVTQTPKHLITATGQRVTLRCSPRSGDLSVYWYQQSLDQGLQFLIQYYNGEERAKGNILERFSAQQFPDLHSELNLSSLELGDSALYFCASSAYTSQETQYFGPGTRLLVL.

This clone came up once. V is TRBV10-3 and J is TRBJ2-1, with 8 bases matching TRBD2. The trim removed 0 bases at V and 11 bases at J, leaving 12 bases unmatched. The CDR3 spans 16 residues. Germline CDR1 and CDR2: ENHRY and SYGVKD. This CDR3 reads CAISESVAGTPSQQFF. CDR3 DNA sequence: TGTGCCATCAGTGAGTCGGTAGCGGGGACGCCCAGCCAGCAGTTCTTC.

V gene TRBV5-4 combines with J gene TRBJ2-7; D gene uncertain. This CDR3 contains 12 residues. The germline V gene has CDR1 SGHNT and CDR2 YYREEE (reference sequence). Trimming took off 1 base at V and 5 bases at J, with 7 bases between the two ends. The CDR3 protein is CASSLSPDEQYF. As DNA, the CDR3 is TGTGCCAGCAGCTTGAGTCCGGACGAGCAGTACTTC.

The rearrangement joins TRBV19 to TRBJ1-5; 7 bases are a match to TRBD1. CDR3 length: 14 residues. The J segment lost 3 bases and the V segment lost 3 bases, leaving 2 bases of the junction unmatched. Germline V lookup: CDR1 LNHDA, CDR2 SQIVND (reference sequence). CDR3 nucleotide sequence: TGTGCCAGTAGTATGGGACAGTTCAATCAGCCCCAGCATTTT. Its translation is CASSMGQFNQPQHF.

This chain joins TRBV4-1 and TRBJ1-4, with 10 bases fitting TRBD1. J lost 7 bases, V lost 0 bases, and 5 bases had no gene match. Germline V gene lookup returns CDR1 MGHRA and CDR2 YSYEKL. This CDR3 region has 16 residues. CDR3 DNA: TGCGCCAGCAGCCAAGAGTGGACAGGGGGGAGTGAAAAACTGTTTTTT. Encoded protein: CASSQEWTGGSEKLFF.

V and J are TRBV5-5 and TRBJ1-5; D perhaps matches TRBD1 (6 bases). The CDR3 runs to 15 residues. Germline V CDR1 and CDR2: SGHKS, YYEKEE (reference sequence). Trimming removed 0 bases from V and 4 bases from J, with 11 bases in between. The CDR3 region has the DNA TGTGCCAGCAGCTTGGGTGGGGGCGTAAATCAGCCCCAGCATTTT. Amino acids: CASSLGGGVNQPQHF. The full variable domain, its missing parts supplied by reference TRBV5-5 and TRBJ1-5, is DAGVTQSPTHLIKTRGQQVTLRCSPISGHKSVSWYQQVLGQGPQFIFQYYEKEERGRGNFPDRFSARQFPNYSSELNVNALLLGDSALYLCASSLGGGVNQPQHFGDGTRLSIL.

V is TRBV5-1 and J is TRBJ2-7; tentative D call: TRBD1 (5 bases). V shed 4 bases and J shed 0 bases, with 17 bases lying between them. Germline V lookup: CDR1 SGHRS, CDR2 YFSETQ. The CDR3 extends over 16 amino acids. The CDR3 sequence: CASSAESQGSSYEQYF. The CDR3 coding sequence is TGCGCCAGCAGCGCTGAATCGCAGGGTAGCTCCTACGAGCAGTACTTC.

The chain uses TRBV14 and TRBJ2-1; maybe TRBD1 (5 bases). The CDR3 runs to 11 residues. V was shortened by 3 bases and J by 9 bases, with 6 bases between the two germline ends. The V gene's germline CDR1 is SGHDN and CDR2 FVKESK. The CDR3 loop reads CASSQGPEQFF. CDR3 sequence (DNA): TGTGCCAGCAGCCAGGGGCCTGAGCAGTTCTTC.